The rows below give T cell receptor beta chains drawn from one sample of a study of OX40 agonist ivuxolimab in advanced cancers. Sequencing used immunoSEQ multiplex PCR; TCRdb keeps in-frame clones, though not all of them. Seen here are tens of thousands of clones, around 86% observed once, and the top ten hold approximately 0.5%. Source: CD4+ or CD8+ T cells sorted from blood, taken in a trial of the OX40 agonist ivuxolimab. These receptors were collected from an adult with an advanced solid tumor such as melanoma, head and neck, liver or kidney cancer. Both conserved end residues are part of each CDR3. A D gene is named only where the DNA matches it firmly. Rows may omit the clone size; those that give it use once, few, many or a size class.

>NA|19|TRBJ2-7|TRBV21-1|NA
TGTGCCAGCAGCAAAGGGGTTTTTGGACTAGCGGGAAGCTCCTACGAGCAGTACTTC
CASSKGVFGLAGSSYEQYF
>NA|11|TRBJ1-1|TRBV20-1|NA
TGCAGTGCATCTACTCGGGGTGAAGCTTTCTTT
CSASTRGEAFF
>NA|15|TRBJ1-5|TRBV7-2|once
TGTGCCAGCAGCTTAGAGGGACTGACCAATCAGCCCCAGCATTTT
CASSLEGLTNQPQHF
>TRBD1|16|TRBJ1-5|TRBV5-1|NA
TGCGCCAGCAGCCCCGGGACAGGGGCTAGCAATCAGCCCCAGCATTTT
CASSPGTGASNQPQHF
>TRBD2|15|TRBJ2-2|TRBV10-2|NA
TGCGCCAGCAGTTCTAGCGGGAGGGCCACCGGGGAGCTGTTTTTT
CASSSSGRATGELFF
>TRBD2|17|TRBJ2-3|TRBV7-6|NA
TGTGCCAGCAGCTCGGGGAGGCGGGGGAGTTTCACAGATACGCAGTATTTT
CASSSGRRGSFTDTQYF
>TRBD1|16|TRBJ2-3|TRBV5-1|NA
TGCGCCAGCAGCTTGCAGGGGGCGACGATGGCAGATACGCAGTATTTT
CASSLQGATMADTQYF
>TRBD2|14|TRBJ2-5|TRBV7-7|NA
TGTGCCAGCAGCCGCGGGGGGGTTGGAGAGACCCAGTACTTC
CASSRGGVGETQYF
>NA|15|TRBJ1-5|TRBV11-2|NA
TGTGCCAGCAGCTTAGGCAGTGTAAGCAATCAGCCCCAGCATTTT
CASSLGSVSNQPQHF
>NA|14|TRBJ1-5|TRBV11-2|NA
TGTGCCAGCAGCTTAAACCCCCTTGGACCGCCCCAGCATTTT
CASSLNPLGPPQHF
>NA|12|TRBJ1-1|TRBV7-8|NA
TGTGCCAGCGGACAGATGAACACTGAAGCTTTCTTT
CASGQMNTEAFF
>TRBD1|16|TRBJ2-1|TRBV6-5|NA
TGTGCCAGCAGTTATACCGGGACAGGAAGGATCATAAAGCAGTTCTTC
CASSYTGTGRIIKQFF
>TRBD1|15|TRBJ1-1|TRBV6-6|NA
TGTGCCAGCAGTAAACGACAGGGATGGGGCACTGAAGCTTTCTTT
CASSKRQGWGTEAFF
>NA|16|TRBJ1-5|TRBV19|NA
TGTGCCAGTAGCTTAGAAACAGGGAGAAGCAATCAGCCCCAGCATTTT
CASSLETGRSNQPQHF
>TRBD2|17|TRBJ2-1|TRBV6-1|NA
TGTGCCAGCAGTGCCACCGGGACTAGCGGGAGGGGACATGAGCAGTTCTTC
CASSATGTSGRGHEQFF
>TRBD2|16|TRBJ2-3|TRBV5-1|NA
TGCGCCAGCAGCTTGGACTCTAGCGGGAGCACAGATACGCAGTATTTT
CASSLDSSGSTDTQYF
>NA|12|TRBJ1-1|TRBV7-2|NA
TGTGCCAGCAGCCAGTATACAGGTGAAGCTTTCTTT
CASSQYTGEAFF
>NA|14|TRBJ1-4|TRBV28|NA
TGTGCCAGCACGGACGGTGCAACTAATGAAAAACTGTTTTTT
CASTDGATNEKLFF
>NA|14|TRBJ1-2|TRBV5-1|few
TGCGCCAGCAGCGACCAACCACAGGGCCTGAGTCCCACCTTC
CASSDQPQGLSPTF
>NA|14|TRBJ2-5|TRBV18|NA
TGTGCCAGCTCACCAGGGGGGACCCAAGAGACCCAGTACTTC
CASSPGGTQETQYF
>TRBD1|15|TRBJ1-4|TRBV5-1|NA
TGCGCCAGCAGCATAGGGGGCGCGGGCACAGAAAAACTGTTTTTT
CASSIGGAGTEKLFF
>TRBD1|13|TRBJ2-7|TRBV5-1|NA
TGCGCCAGCAGCCGAACAGGGGAATACGAGCAGTACTTC
CASSRTGEYEQYF
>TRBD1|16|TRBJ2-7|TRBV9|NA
TGTGCCAGCAGCCCAACGTCCGGGACAGGGCGCCACGAGCAGTACTTC
CASSPTSGTGRHEQYF
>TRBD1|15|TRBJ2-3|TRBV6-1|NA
TGTGCCAGCAGTGTCCGGGACAGGGGCACAGATACGCAGTATTTT
CASSVRDRGTDTQYF
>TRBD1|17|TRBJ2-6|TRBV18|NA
TGTGCCAGCTCACCACCAAGACAGGGGTGGGGGGCCAACGTCCTGACTTTC
CASSPPRQGWGANVLTF
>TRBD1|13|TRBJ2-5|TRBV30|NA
TGTGCCTGGAGGACAGGGAACGGAGAGACCCAGTACTTC
CAWRTGNGETQYF
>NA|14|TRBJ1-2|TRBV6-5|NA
TGTGCCAGCAGTTACGGACAATCTAACTATGGCTACACCTTC
CASSYGQSNYGYTF
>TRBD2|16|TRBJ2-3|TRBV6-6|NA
TGTGCCAGCAGTTTTGGAGCGGGAGGGATCACAGATACGCAGTATTTT
CASSFGAGGITDTQYF
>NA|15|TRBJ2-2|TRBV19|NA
TGTGCCAGTAGTATAGGGCAACTAGCCACCGGGGAGCTGTTTTTT
CASSIGQLATGELFF
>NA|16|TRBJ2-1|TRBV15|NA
TGTGCCACCAGCAGAGTGGCTCCGGGCGAATACAATGAGCAGTTCTTC
CATSRVAPGEYNEQFF
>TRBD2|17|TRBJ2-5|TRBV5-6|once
TGTGCCAGCAGCTTGTATGGCACTAGCGGGTTTTCAGAGACCCAGTACTTC
CASSLYGTSGFSETQYF
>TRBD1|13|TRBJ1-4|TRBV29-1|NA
TGCAGCGTGGGGACAGGGAGTAATGAAAAACTGTTTTTT
CSVGTGSNEKLFF
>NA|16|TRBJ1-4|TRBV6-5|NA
TGTGCCAGCAGTTATCAAAGGAGCAGAAATAATGAAAAACTGTTTTTT
CASSYQRSRNNEKLFF